Sequencing of this TCR beta chain was carried out in a study of blood T cell repertoires in COVID-19. Sequencing was performed with immunoSEQ multiplex PCR; in TCRdb, only in-frame clones are kept and a portion is missing. The sample lists 150,000 to 200,000 clones, more than 70% occurring once. CDR3 length: 14 amino acids. The germline V gene encodes CDR1 MGHDK and CDR2 SYGVNS. V was clipped by 6 bases and J by 8 bases; unmatched bases: 9. The TCR comes from a man between 40 and 49 years old with active or convalescent COVID-19. J is TRBJ1-4 and V is TRBV25-1; 7 bases map to TRBD1. The sample consisted of peripheral blood. This chain's CDR3 is CASRETGILEKLFF. DNA of the CDR3: TGTGCCAGCAGGGAGACAGGGATATTGGAAAAACTGTTTTTT.